This T cell receptor (beta chain) is from a study of T cell responses to AZD1222 COVID-19 vaccine. This CDR3 has 12 amino acids. Trimming removed 3 bases from V and 6 bases from J, with 6 bases in between. Germline V CDR1 and CDR2: LNHDA, SQIVND (reference sequence). Clones were read by immunoSEQ multiplex PCR, and TCRdb kept only the in-frame ones, dropping some. The table has 80,000 to 90,000 clones, about 90% seen once; the top ten hold 5.2%. A remark on this clone: Its specificity is unknown.

Whole-study findings and limits: Spike-specific TCR breadth and depth grew following two AZD1222 doses. Regions left unmutated in variants are reportedly the target of nearly half of spike-specific TCRs. The study identified only five to seven AZD1222 recipients as seropositive at baseline.

The sequencing used peripheral blood, collected on day 0 of AZD1222 vaccination. This sequence was found in an adult in good health. The chain is built from TRBV19 and TRBJ1-3; no reliable D call. CDR3 in DNA: TGTGCCAGTAGTATTCCCCCAAACACCATATATTTT. Translation gives CASSIPPNTIYF.